This T cell receptor (beta chain) comes out of a study of cytomegalovirus exposure and HLA in healthy donors. This clone showed up just once. Its antigen remains unidentified. Study-level findings and limits: There were approximately 150 TCR beta chains listed as cytomegalovirus-associated.

PCR amplification relied on 60 Vbeta primers (plus 13 Jbeta primers). In the original workflow: In a later analysis, of approximately 81 million unique beta chains, 9 million to 11 million appeared in at least two donors. Some clones are missing from TCRdb's copy, which holds only in-frame ones; the method was immunoSEQ multiplex PCR. The V and J calls and clone size come from that table; D and trimming were worked out from the DNA. Altogether some 110,000 clones are present, under 85% being singletons, with the ten largest covering around 13%. After removal of 5 bases from V and 3 bases from J, the junction contained 0 bases not matched to a gene. The V gene's germline CDR1 is GTSNPN and CDR2 SVGIG (reference sequence). The CDR3 has 11 amino acids.

The receptor comes from a woman in her 40s in good health and CMV-seropositive. This rearrangement joins TRBV30 to TRBJ1-1, with 7 positions matching TRBD1. Sequences were obtained from PBMCs. The DNA of the CDR3 is TGTGCCTGGCAGGGGGACACTGAAGCTTTCTTT. This sequence encodes CAWQGDTEAFF.